The rows below give T cell receptor beta chains drawn from one sample of a study of cytomegalovirus exposure and HLA in healthy donors. This table comes from immunoSEQ multiplex PCR, and its TCRdb copy is limited to in-frame clones, with some not included. In the table there are under 250,000 clones, around 87% of which are singletons. The sample consisted of PBMCs. The receptors were gathered from a woman aged 18-29 years in good health and CMV-seropositive. CDR3s include the opening cysteine and the closing phenylalanine or tryptophan. The D gene is left open where the match is weak. Only part of the rows carry a size: once, few, many, or a class if the clone is expanded.

CDR3: CASSVHRDHTEAFF; DNA: TGTGCCAGCAGCGTTCACAGGGACCACACTGAAGCTTTCTTT; size: NA; V: TRBV7-9; D: NA; J: TRBJ1-1
CDR3: CASSSGQGDYGYTF; DNA: TGTGCCAGCAGTTCTGGACAGGGAGACTATGGCTACACCTTC; size: once; V: TRBV28; D: TRBD1; J: TRBJ1-2
CDR3: CASIPREGSNQPQHF; DNA: TGTGCCAGTATCCCCCGGGAGGGAAGCAATCAGCCCCAGCATTTT; size: NA; V: TRBV19; D: NA; J: TRBJ1-5
CDR3: CASEGGAGYTF; DNA: TGTGCCAGCGAAGGGGGGGCTGGCTACACCTTC; size: NA; V: TRBV5-6; D: NA; J: TRBJ1-2
CDR3: CASSLLAGAFQETQYF; DNA: TGTGCCAGCAGCTTACTAGCGGGGGCATTCCAAGAGACCCAGTACTTC; size: NA; V: TRBV5-6; D: TRBD2; J: TRBJ2-5
CDR3: CASGGTSGRQETQYF; DNA: TGTGCCAGCGGGGGGACTAGCGGGAGGCAAGAGACCCAGTACTTC; size: NA; V: TRBV7-8; D: TRBD2; J: TRBJ2-5
CDR3: CASSAMGTSGYLGDTQYF; DNA: TGTGCCAGCAGCGCGATGGGGACTAGCGGATACTTGGGGGATACGCAGTATTTT; size: once; V: TRBV9; D: TRBD2; J: TRBJ2-3
CDR3: CASFNRATNTGELFF; DNA: TGTGCCAGCTTTAACAGGGCCACGAACACCGGGGAGCTGTTTTTT; size: NA; V: TRBV28; D: NA; J: TRBJ2-2
CDR3: CASSWQVSTGELFF; DNA: TGCGCCAGCAGCTGGCAGGTGTCCACCGGGGAGCTGTTTTTT; size: NA; V: TRBV5-1; D: NA; J: TRBJ2-2
CDR3: CASSPGQRVEKLFF; DNA: TGTGCCAGCAGCCCGGGACAGAGGGTAGAAAAACTGTTTTTT; size: once; V: TRBV6-1; D: TRBD1; J: TRBJ1-4
CDR3: CASSSQGAHEKLFF; DNA: TGTGCCAGCAGTTCCCAGGGGGCGCATGAAAAACTGTTTTTT; size: once; V: TRBV27; D: TRBD1; J: TRBJ1-4
CDR3: CAISNTGGEGDTQYF; DNA: TGTGCCATCAGTAATACAGGGGGCGAGGGAGATACGCAGTATTTT; size: few; V: TRBV10-3; D: TRBD1; J: TRBJ2-3
CDR3: CASSLFTSGALNEQFF; DNA: TGTGCCAGCAGCCTCTTCACTAGCGGGGCCCTCAATGAGCAGTTCTTC; size: NA; V: TRBV6-6; D: TRBD2; J: TRBJ2-1
CDR3: CASSLDGIPGQIIYEQYF; DNA: TGTGCCAGCAGCCTCGATGGGATACCGGGACAGATTATTTACGAGCAGTACTTC; size: NA; V: TRBV11-2; D: TRBD1; J: TRBJ2-7
CDR3: CASSVDPGTGAYGYTF; DNA: TGTGCCAGCAGTGTAGACCCCGGGACAGGAGCTTATGGCTACACCTTC; size: NA; V: TRBV6-1; D: TRBD1; J: TRBJ1-2
CDR3: CASLFLFYGYTF; DNA: TGTGCCAGCCTTTTTTTATTCTATGGCTACACCTTC; size: NA; V: TRBV5-6; D: NA; J: TRBJ1-2
CDR3: CASKAPGTNTDTQYF; DNA: TGTGCCAGTAAAGCCCCCGGGACAAACACAGATACGCAGTATTTT; size: NA; V: TRBV19; D: NA; J: TRBJ2-3
CDR3: CASSLPGAAEAFF; DNA: TGTGCCAGCAGTTTACCAGGGGCCGCTGAAGCTTTCTTT; size: NA; V: TRBV27; D: NA; J: TRBJ1-1
CDR3: CASSLSGSAYNEQFF; DNA: TGTGCCAGCAGCCTAAGCGGGAGCGCCTACAATGAGCAGTTCTTC; size: NA; V: TRBV27; D: TRBD2; J: TRBJ2-1
CDR3: CASRGRESGNTIYF; DNA: TGTGCCAGCAGGGGTCGGGAATCTGGAAACACCATATATTTT; size: NA; V: TRBV6-5; D: NA; J: TRBJ1-3
CDR3: CASSQPLAGGHNEQFF; DNA: TGCGCCAGCAGCCAACCTCTAGCGGGAGGGCACAATGAGCAGTTCTTC; size: NA; V: TRBV4-1; D: TRBD2; J: TRBJ2-1
CDR3: CASRPPGTRGLEQYF; DNA: TGTGCCAGCAGGCCTCCGGGGACAAGGGGCCTCGAGCAGTACTTC; size: once; V: TRBV6-5; D: NA; J: TRBJ2-7
CDR3: CASGGMEWETQYF; DNA: TGTGCCAGTGGGGGGATGGAGTGGGAGACCCAGTACTTC; size: NA; V: TRBV19; D: NA; J: TRBJ2-5
CDR3: CASSLTGSYGYTF; DNA: TGTGCCAGCAGCTTAACAGGGAGCTATGGCTACACCTTC; size: NA; V: TRBV14; D: NA; J: TRBJ1-2
CDR3: CAWSLTSGSVDTGELFF; DNA: TGTGCCTGGAGTCTTACTAGCGGGAGTGTAGACACCGGGGAGCTGTTTTTT; size: NA; V: TRBV30; D: TRBD2; J: TRBJ2-2
CDR3: CASSIPGQAVYEQYF; DNA: TGTGCCAGTAGTATCCCCGGACAGGCCGTCTACGAGCAGTACTTC; size: NA; V: TRBV19; D: TRBD1; J: TRBJ2-7